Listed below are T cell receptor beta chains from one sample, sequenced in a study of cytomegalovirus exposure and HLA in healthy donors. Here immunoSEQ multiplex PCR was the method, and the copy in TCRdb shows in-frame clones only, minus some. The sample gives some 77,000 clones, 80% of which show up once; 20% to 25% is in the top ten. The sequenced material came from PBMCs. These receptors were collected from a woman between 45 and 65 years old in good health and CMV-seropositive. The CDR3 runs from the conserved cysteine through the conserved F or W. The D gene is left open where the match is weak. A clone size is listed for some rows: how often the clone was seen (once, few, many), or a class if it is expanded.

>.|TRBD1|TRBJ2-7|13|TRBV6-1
TGTGCCAGCAGTGGACAGGGGTTCTACGAGCAGTACTTC
CASSGQGFYEQYF
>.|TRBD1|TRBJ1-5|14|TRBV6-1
TGTGCCAGCAGCCGGACAGGTAGCGACCAGCCCCAGCATTTT
CASSRTGSDQPQHF
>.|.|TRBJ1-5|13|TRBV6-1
TGTGCCAGCAGTTCAGGGGTGTCTCAGCCCCAGCATTTT
CASSSGVSQPQHF
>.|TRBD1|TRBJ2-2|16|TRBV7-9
TGTGCCAGCAGCCCCCGGACAGGGGGCAACACCGGGGAGCTGTTTTTT
CASSPRTGGNTGELFF
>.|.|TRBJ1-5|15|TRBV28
TGTGCCAGCAGTTTGAGCCAGGGTTGGTCTCAGCCCCAGCATTTT
CASSLSQGWSQPQHF
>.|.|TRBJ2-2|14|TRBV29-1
TGCAGCGTTGTTTGGCTTATCGACACCGGGGAGCTGTTTTTT
CSVVWLIDTGELFF
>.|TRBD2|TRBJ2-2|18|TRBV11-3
TGTGCCAGCACCACCCCCGGGACTATCCCACTCAACACCGGGGAGCTGTTTTTT
CASTTPGTIPLNTGELFF
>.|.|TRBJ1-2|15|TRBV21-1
TGTGCCAGCAGCAACCTAGGACAGGGAAACTATGGCTACACCTTC
CASSNLGQGNYGYTF
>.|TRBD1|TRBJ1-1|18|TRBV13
TGTGCCAGCAGCTTAGGAAGGACAGGGGCCCCCGGGGACACTGAAGCTTTCTTT
CASSLGRTGAPGDTEAFF
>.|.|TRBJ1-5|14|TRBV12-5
TGTGCTAGTGCCTCAGGGTACGGCAATCAGCCCCAGCATTTT
CASASGYGNQPQHF
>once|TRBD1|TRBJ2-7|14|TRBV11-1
TGTGCCAGCAGCTGGGACAGGGCCTCCTACGAGCAGTACTTC
CASSWDRASYEQYF
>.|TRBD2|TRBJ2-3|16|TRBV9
TGTGCCAGCAGCATCCTAAGCGGGGGGGCCGCAGATACGCAGTATTTT
CASSILSGGAADTQYF
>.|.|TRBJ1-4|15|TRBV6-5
TGTGCCAGCAGCCAAGTCCCCAGGGAGGGGGAAAAACTGTTTTTT
CASSQVPREGEKLFF
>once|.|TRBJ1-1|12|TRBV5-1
TGCGCCAGCCGCTTAGCGAACACTGAAGCTTTCTTT
CASRLANTEAFF
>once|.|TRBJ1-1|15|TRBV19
TGTGCCAGTAGTCCAAACAGGGTGATGAACACTGAAGCTTTCTTT
CASSPNRVMNTEAFF
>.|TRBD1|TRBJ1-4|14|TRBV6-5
TGTGCCAGCAGCACAGGGGGAACTAATGAAAAACTGTTTTTT
CASSTGGTNEKLFF
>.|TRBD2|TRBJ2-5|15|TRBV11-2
TGTGCCAGCAGCTTAAGGCTGGCGGGGGGAGGATCCCAGTACTTC
CASSLRLAGGGSQYF
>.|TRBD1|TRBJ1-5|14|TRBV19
TGTGCCAGTAGTAATACAGGGGTTGGGCAGCCCCAGCATTTT
CASSNTGVGQPQHF
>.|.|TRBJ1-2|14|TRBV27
TGTGCCAGCAGTTTACACCCTACCCTCTATGGCTACACCTTC
CASSLHPTLYGYTF
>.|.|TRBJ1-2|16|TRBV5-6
TGTGCCAGCAGCCCTAGGACACTTCTGATTTCTGGAGGCTACACCTTC
CASSPRTLLISGGYTF
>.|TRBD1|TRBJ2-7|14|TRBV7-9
TGTTCCAGCAGGCCAGGACAGGTAGGCGGCGAGCAGTACTTC
CSSRPGQVGGEQYF
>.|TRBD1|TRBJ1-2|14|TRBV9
TGTGCCAGCAGCGCGGACAGGTCTAACTATGGCTACACCTTC
CASSADRSNYGYTF
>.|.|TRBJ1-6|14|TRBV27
TGTGCCAGCAGGGCTAGAGGCAGGGCCGGCCCCCTCCACTTT
CASRARGRAGPLHF
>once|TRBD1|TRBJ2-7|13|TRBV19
TGTGCCAGTGGACGAGGGGGCACAGAAAAGCAGTACTTC
CASGRGGTEKQYF
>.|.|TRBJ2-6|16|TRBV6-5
TGTGCCAGCAGTTTCTACAAGGGGTCTGGGGCCAACGTCCTGACTTTC
CASSFYKGSGANVLTF
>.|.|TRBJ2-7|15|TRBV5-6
TGTGCCAGCAGCCCGGAGGCGGGGATGAGGAACGAGCAGTACTTC
CASSPEAGMRNEQYF
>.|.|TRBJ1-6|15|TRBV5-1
TGCGCCAGCACGTCGGACTTCCTTTATAATTCACCCCTCCACTTT
CASTSDFLYNSPLHF
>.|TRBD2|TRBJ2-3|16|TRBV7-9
TGTTCCAGCAGCGGGAGGAGGGGGGGTTTTCAGGATACGCAGTATTTT
CSSSGRRGGFQDTQYF
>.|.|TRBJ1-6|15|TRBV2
TGTGCCAGCAGTGCGGAGGTTAGGAGCTTATCACCCCTCCACTTT
CASSAEVRSLSPLHF
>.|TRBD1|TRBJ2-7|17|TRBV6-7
TGTGCCAGCAGTTACGGACCACAGGGGTCATTTATCTACGAGCAGTACTTC
CASSYGPQGSFIYEQYF
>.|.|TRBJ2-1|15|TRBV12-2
TGTGCAAGTTCCCCCGGGACTAGAGCTTGGAATGAGCAGTTCTTC
CASSPGTRAWNEQFF
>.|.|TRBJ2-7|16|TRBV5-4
TGTGCCAGCAGCTTGCAAGCTACTCTGAGCTCCTACGAGCAGTACTTC
CASSLQATLSSYEQYF
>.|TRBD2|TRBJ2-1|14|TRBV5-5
TGTGCCAGCGGCCGGACTAGTCGGGCGAATGAGCAGTTCTTC
CASGRTSRANEQFF
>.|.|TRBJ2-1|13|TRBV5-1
TGCGCCAGCAGCTTGTCAGGGGTCAATGAGCAGTTCTTC
CASSLSGVNEQFF
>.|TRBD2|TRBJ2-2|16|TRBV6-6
TGTGCCAGCAGTTCCACTAGCGGGAGGGGCCCCGGGGAGCTGTTTTTT
CASSSTSGRGPGELFF
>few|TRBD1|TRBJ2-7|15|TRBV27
TGTGCCAGCACGGGGCGGGGACAGGAATCCTACGAGCAGTACTTC
CASTGRGQESYEQYF
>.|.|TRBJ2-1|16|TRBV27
TGTGCCAGCAGAATTATAGGGGGGGTAGCCGACAATGAGCAGTTCTTC
CASRIIGGVADNEQFF
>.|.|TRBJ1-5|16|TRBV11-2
TGTGCCAGCAGCTTAGAAGGGGCAGGGCGCAATCAGCCCCAGCATTTT
CASSLEGAGRNQPQHF
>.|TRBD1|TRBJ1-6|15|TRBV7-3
TGTGCCAGCAGCTTACTATCAGGGGGAAATTCACCCCTCCACTTT
CASSLLSGGNSPLHF
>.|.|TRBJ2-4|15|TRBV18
TGTGCCAGCTCAGTGGCGGACAGCCGCCTGGAGATTCAGTACTTC
CASSVADSRLEIQYF
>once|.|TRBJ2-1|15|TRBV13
TGTGCCAGCAGCTTAAGACTAGACTTCTACAATGAGCAGTTCTTC
CASSLRLDFYNEQFF
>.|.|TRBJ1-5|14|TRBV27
TGTGCCAGCAGTTTACAAGGGGGGGGTCAGCCCCAGCATTTT
CASSLQGGGQPQHF
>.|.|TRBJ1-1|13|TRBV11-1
TGTGCCAGCAGTGCCGGCGGGAACACTGAAGCTTTCTTT
CASSAGGNTEAFF
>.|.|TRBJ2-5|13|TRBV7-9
TGTTCCAGCAGCTTAGCAGGGAGGGAGACCCAGTACTTC
CSSSLAGRETQYF
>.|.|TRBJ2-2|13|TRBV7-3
TGTGCCAGCAGCTTACTATCGTCCGGGGAGCTGTTTTTT
CASSLLSSGELFF
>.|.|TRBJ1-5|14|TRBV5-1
TGCGCCAGCAGCGTTCACCCAGTAAATCAGCCCCAGCATTTT
CASSVHPVNQPQHF
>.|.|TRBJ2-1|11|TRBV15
TGTGCCACCAAGAGGGTCAATGAGCAGTTCTTC
CATKRVNEQFF
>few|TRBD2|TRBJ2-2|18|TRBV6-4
TGTGCCAGCAGTGACTCGAGTAGCGGGAGCCTGGAATCCGGGGAGCTGTTTTTT
CASSDSSSGSLESGELFF
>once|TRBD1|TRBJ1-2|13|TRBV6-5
TGTGCCAGCAGTCAGACAGGGGGAATTGGCTACACCTTC
CASSQTGGIGYTF
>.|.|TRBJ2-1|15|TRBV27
TGTGCCAGCAATAGCCGGCGGGGCTCCTACAATGAGCAGTTCTTC
CASNSRRGSYNEQFF
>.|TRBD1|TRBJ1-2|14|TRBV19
TGTGCCAGTGCGGACTACCGGGACAGGTATGGCTACACCTTC
CASADYRDRYGYTF
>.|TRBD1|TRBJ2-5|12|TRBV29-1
TGCAGCGTTCAACAGGGGCGAGAGACCCAGTACTTC
CSVQQGRETQYF
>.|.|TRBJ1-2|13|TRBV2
TGTGCCAGCAGTGAAGTAAAGGGGGGGGGCTACACCTTC
CASSEVKGGGYTF
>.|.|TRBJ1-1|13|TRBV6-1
TGTGCCAGCAGTTCTGGACAGCTCACTGAAGCTTTCTTT
CASSSGQLTEAFF
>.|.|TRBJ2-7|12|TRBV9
TGTGCCAGCAGCCCTGGGAGTTACGAGCAGTACTTC
CASSPGSYEQYF
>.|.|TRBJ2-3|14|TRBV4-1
TGCGCCAGCAGCCAAAACAGCCCCACAGATACGCAGTATTTT
CASSQNSPTDTQYF
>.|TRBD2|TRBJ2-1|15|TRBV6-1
TGTGCCAGTCTCATGGCGGGGGGACCTTTCCATGAGCAGTTCTTC
CASLMAGGPFHEQFF
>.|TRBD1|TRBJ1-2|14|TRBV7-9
TGTGCCAGCAGCTTTGTACAGGGGGACTATGGCTACACCTTC
CASSFVQGDYGYTF
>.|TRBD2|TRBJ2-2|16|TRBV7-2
TGTGCCAGCAGCTTAGACCTTCTAGCGGGAGGCGGTGAGCTGTTTTTT
CASSLDLLAGGGELFF